The 13 T cell receptor beta chains below were found in one sample sequenced in a study of identifying expanded T cells in peripheral blood. TCRdb keeps only in-frame clones here, not all; method: immunoSEQ multiplex PCR. The data show tens of thousands of clones, more than 75% seen once. Sequencing was done on a sample of blood. These receptors originate from a person aged 18 to 70 in good health.

The chain uses TRBV9 and TRBJ2-7; 9 bases are a match to TRBD1. The CDR3 is 20 residues long. Germline V gives CDR1 SGDLS, CDR2 YYNGEE. The ends lost 0 bases at V and 0 bases at J; junction bases unmatched: 16. CDR3 nucleotides: TGTGCCAGCAGCGTAGACGACTATATATCCGGGACAGGGAGCTCCTACGAGCAGTACTTC. Encoded protein: CASSVDDYISGTGSSYEQYF.

The chain couples TRBV5-1 to TRBJ2-5; D remains ambiguous. CDR1 is SGHRS and CDR2 is YFSETQ in the germline V gene. The V and J ends lost 3 bases and 5 bases respectively, with 11 bases between them. This CDR3 is built from 13 residues. The CDR3 sequence: CASSSSRKETQYF. The CDR3 nucleotides read TGCGCCAGCAGCTCGTCACGAAAGGAGACCCAGTACTTC. Drawing the rest from reference TRBV5-1 and TRBJ2-5, the complete variable domain is KAGVTQTPRYLIKTRGQQVTLSCSPISGHRSVSWYQQTPGQGLQFLFEYFSETQRNKGNFPGRFSGRQFSNSRSEMNVSTLELGDSALYLCASSSSRKETQYFGPGTRLLVL.

The V and J genes are TRBV5-5 and TRBJ2-7; TRBD1 might be the D (6 bases). Germline assignment: CDR1 SGHKS and CDR2 YYEKEE (reference sequence). The CDR3 has 14 amino acids. V shed 4 bases and J shed 2 bases, with 13 bases lying between them. CDR3 in DNA: TGTGCCAGCAGCCTCCGACAGGTGACCTACGAGCAGTACTTC. As protein: CASSLRQVTYEQYF.

The V call is TRBV6-6, the J call TRBJ2-3; D call uncertain. CDR1 and CDR2 from the germline V gene are MNHNY and SVGAGI (reference sequence). V dropped 8 bases and J dropped 3 bases, with 12 bases sitting between them. The CDR3 runs 13 residues. This CDR3 reads CASLGQTTDTQYF. CDR3 DNA sequence: TGTGCCAGCCTCGGCCAAACGACAGATACGCAGTATTTT.

The rearrangement links TRBV7-7 to TRBJ2-5; the D is unclear. Germline V gives CDR1 SSHAT, CDR2 FNYEAQ (reference sequence). V dropped 2 bases and J dropped 5 bases, with 12 bases sitting between them. The CDR3 contains 14 residues. In DNA, the CDR3 is TGTGCCAGCAGCTTAAGCTCCGCGGTGGAGACCCAGTACTTC. Its protein product is CASSLSSAVETQYF.

The V gene is TRBV4-2, the J gene TRBJ2-4; D is ambiguous. The V and J ends lost 6 bases and 0 bases respectively, with 24 bases between them. This CDR3 contains 19 residues. CDR1 is LGHNA, CDR2 YNFKEQ, per germline. CDR3 residues: CASSSANGPITLAKNIQYF. CDR3 nucleotides: TGTGCCAGCAGTTCCGCTAACGGACCCATAACACTAGCCAAAAACATTCAGTACTTC.

This chain uses TRBV7-2 with TRBJ2-7; 7 nucleotides match TRBD2. With 0 bases clipped from V and 0 bases from J, the junction kept 2 bases outside the gene matches. This CDR3 is 15 amino acids long. CDR1 and CDR2 from the germline V gene are SGHTA and FQGNSA. The CDR3 DNA sequence: TGTGCCAGCAGCTTAGCGGGGGGGAGCTCCTACGAGCAGTACTTC. Its translation: CASSLAGGSSYEQYF.

The genes are TRBV29-1 and TRBJ1-1; a weak D match, TRBD1 (5 bases). The CDR3 is 15 amino acids. V was clipped by 7 bases and J by 0 bases, with 18 bases between them. Germline CDR1 is SQVTM and CDR2 is ANQGSEA. The CDR3 loop reads CSAGAGWGMNTEAFF. As DNA, the CDR3 is TGCAGCGCCGGGGCAGGGTGGGGGATGAACACTGAAGCTTTCTTT. Full variable domain (rest looked up from reference TRBV29-1 and TRBJ1-1): SAVISQKPSRDICQRGTSLTIQCQVDSQVTMMFWYRQQPGQSLTLIATANQGSEATYESGFVIDKFPISRPNLTFSTLTVSNMSPEDSSIYLCSAGAGWGMNTEAFFGQGTRLTVV.

The V gene is TRBV4-1, the J gene TRBJ2-3; D gene unclear. CDR1 is MGHRA and CDR2 is YSYEKL in the germline V gene. V gave up 4 bases and J gave up 3 bases, with 8 bases separating them. The CDR3 runs 13 residues. As DNA, the CDR3 is TGCGCCAGCAGCCGCCGGTCGACAGATACGCAGTATTTT. Amino acids: CASSRRSTDTQYF.

This clone was found once. The same CDR3 arises from other DNA sequences in this sample as well. The chain couples TRBV6-5 to TRBJ1-1; the D gene is possibly TRBD1 (5 bases). Trimming cost V 5 bases and J 1 base, with 8 bases left between them. This CDR3 has 13 amino acids. Germline V gene data show CDR1 as MNHEY and CDR2 as SVGAGI. For the CDR3, the DNA is TGTGCCAGCAGTACGGGGCGGAACACTGAAGCTTTCTTT. This translates into CASSTGRNTEAFF.

The chain couples TRBV18 to TRBJ2-7, with D perhaps given as TRBD1 or TRBD2 (5 bases each). V lost 6 bases, J lost 7 bases, and 22 bases lay in between. Germline V gives CDR1 KGHSH, CDR2 LQKENI. The CDR3 length is 15 residues. The CDR3 bases are TGTGCCAGCTCCCCGAGGGACGGACGCCTGCCTGAGCAGTACTTC. It yields the protein CASSPRDGRLPEQYF.

J is TRBJ1-6 and V is TRBV6-5; possible D gene TRBD1, 6 bases. This CDR3 contains 14 residues. Trimming removed 6 bases from V and 9 bases from J, with 15 bases in between. Germline V gives CDR1 MNHEY, CDR2 SVGAGI. CDR3 loop: CASSRVGAVSPLHF. The CDR3 region has the DNA TGTGCCAGCAGCCGTGTGGGGGCGGTTTCACCCCTCCACTTT.

This rearrangement joins TRBV28 to TRBJ1-2; TRBD1 matches at 9 bases. The CDR3 spans 14 residues. Per germline, CDR1 MDHEN and CDR2 SYDVKM. J lost 8 bases, V lost 4 bases, and 8 bases had no gene match. The CDR3 sequence: CASSSQGARWGYTF. The CDR3 DNA is TGTGCCAGCAGTTCACAGGGGGCGCGGTGGGGCTACACCTTC.